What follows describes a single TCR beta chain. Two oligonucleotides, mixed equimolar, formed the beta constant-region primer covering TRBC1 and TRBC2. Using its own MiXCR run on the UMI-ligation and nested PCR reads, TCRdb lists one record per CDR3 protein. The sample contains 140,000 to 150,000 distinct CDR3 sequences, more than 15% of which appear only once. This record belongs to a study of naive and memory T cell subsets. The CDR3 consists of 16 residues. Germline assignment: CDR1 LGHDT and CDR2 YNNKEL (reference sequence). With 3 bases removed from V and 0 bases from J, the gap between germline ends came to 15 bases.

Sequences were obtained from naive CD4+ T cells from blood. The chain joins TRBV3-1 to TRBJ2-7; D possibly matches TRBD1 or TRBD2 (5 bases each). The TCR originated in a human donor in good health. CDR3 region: CASSQIPGPNSYEQYF. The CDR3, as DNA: TGTGCCAGCAGCCAGATACCGGGACCCAACTCCTACGAGCAGTACTTC.